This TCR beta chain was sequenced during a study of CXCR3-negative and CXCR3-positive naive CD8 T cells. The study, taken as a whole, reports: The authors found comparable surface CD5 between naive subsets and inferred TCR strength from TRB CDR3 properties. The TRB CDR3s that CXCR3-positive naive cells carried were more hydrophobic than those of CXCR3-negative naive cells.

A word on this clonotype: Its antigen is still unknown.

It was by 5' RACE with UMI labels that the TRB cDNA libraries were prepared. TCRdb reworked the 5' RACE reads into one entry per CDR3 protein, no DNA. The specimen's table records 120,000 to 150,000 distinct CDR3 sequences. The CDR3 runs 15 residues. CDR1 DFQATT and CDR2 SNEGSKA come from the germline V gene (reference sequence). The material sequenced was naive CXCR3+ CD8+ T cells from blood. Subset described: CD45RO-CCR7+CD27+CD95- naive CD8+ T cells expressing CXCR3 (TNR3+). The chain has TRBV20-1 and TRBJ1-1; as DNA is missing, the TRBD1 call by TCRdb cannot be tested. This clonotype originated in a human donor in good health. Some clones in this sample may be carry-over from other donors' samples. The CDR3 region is CSARDEDRPNTEAFF.